This TCR beta chain was documented in a study of cytomegalovirus exposure and HLA in healthy donors (dated by TCRdb to about 2017). The study in broad terms: An earlier analysis of several hundred of the donors reported about 300 Gb of sequence data and 117 million unique TCR beta sequences obtained from some 170 million T cells. About 300 gigabases of sequencing data and tens of millions of unique TCR sequences were included in an early release covering under 650 HLA-typed donors. Of the 300 to 450 genotyped donors, 70% to 90% were placed in the genetic ancestry cluster associated with self-reported Caucasian donors. The study aimed to test whether signatures of past pathogen exposure could be identified by cataloging public T cell receptors. The study profiled the T cell repertoires of 500 to 800 subjects by immunosequencing and related them to cytomegalovirus serostatus. Besides the first cohort of roughly 660 subjects, a separate validation cohort made up of roughly 130 different subjects was used. The study combined high-throughput TCR immunosequencing, statistical association of individual TCRs with disease status, and machine learning to predict cytomegalovirus infection status. In a later analysis, previously published TCR beta repertoires from 666 donors were re-analyzed and high-resolution HLA genotyping was added so that TCR occurrence patterns could be studied. The later analysis used no new phenotypic data to find candidate immune exposures, relying instead on TCR beta sequences and their occurrence across donors. In an earlier analysis of about 590 of the donors, high-throughput TCR beta sequencing was used to judge whether each TCR beta V gene segment behaved as functional or pseudogenic. Donor age, sex, ethnicity and CMV serostatus were compiled alongside the repertoire data. Genome-wide SNP genotypes for about 60% of the roughly 700 donors were used in a later genetic analysis, which treated that subset as a discovery cohort. All discovery cohort repertoires had been generated on a single sequencing platform. Class I and class II HLA loci were covered by the typing at four-digit resolution. Typing coverage differed by locus: A, B, C, DRB1 and DQB1 were typed in about 620-630 donors, DQA1 in roughly 500, DPA1 in approximately 600, and DPB1 in 450 to 490. A few DR-DQ haplotypes were handled as single units for association and clustering because linkage in the cohort was strong. Among 350 to 400 genotyped donors of the cohort, an average of about 240,000 unique TCR beta nucleotide sequences were sequenced per donor, about a sixth of them non-productive. General findings and caveats noted by the study authors: V-gene and J-gene trimming of TCR beta chains was associated with a missense DCLRE1C variant in a later genetic analysis, and the association was replicated in an independent cohort. In this cohort, only TCR beta chains were sequenced, and detectable features were limited by the absence of alpha or paired-chain data. Assigning TCR associations to individual alleles was difficult when HLA alleles, especially DR and DQ, strongly co-occurred. Compared with equally common non-associated chains, HLA-associated TCR beta chains in a later analysis were more clonally expanded and had lower generation probabilities. It was suggested by the authors that the approach could potentially be generalized to other disease states and immunological phenotypes. Most TCR sequences were observed very rarely across donors, whereas some public TCRs were present in many individuals. In the study, some 180 TCR beta chains were listed as associated with cytomegalovirus. Because some donors lacked HLA typing at each locus, the association tests relied only on the typed subset. A later analysis associated 15,000 to 20,000 TCR beta sequences with specific HLA alleles at a false discovery rate of 0.05. According to a later analysis, most CMV-associated TCR beta chains appeared to be HLA-restricted, and the HLA associations seemed to be driven largely by CMV exposure. The earlier analysis of about 600 of the donors excluded 15 to 20 rarely observed V segments, including chromosome 9 orphons, because counts were too low. Linkage disequilibrium might explain the correlated functional status among segregating V segments, but an unknown experimental factor could not be excluded. A later analysis reported that several top co-occurrence clusters appeared linked to parvovirus B19, influenza, CMV and Epstein-Barr virus. A later analysis found that TCR association rates varied across HLA loci, with DRB1 alleles showing the most associated TCRs and HLA-C alleles the fewest. Presence/absence analyses assumed roughly uniform sequencing depth across donors, an assumption that may not hold. In both the original and validation cohorts, the classifier was reported to diagnose cytomegalovirus status with high specificity and sensitivity. Some IMGT-functional V segments, including TRBV6-2 and TRBV6-3, could not be told apart with the 87-base-pair reads, so those segments were excluded. For the cohort, immune exposure information was limited to CMV serostatus. A further reported finding was that TCR beta sequences accurately predicted the HLA-A and HLA-B alleles for most subjects in the first cohort. The sequencing pipeline was judged likely to have produced a cluster of highly shared sequence variants as a technical artifact. A few of the identified cytomegalovirus-associated TCR beta chains were confirmed in vitro to be specific for cytomegalovirus antigens. In an earlier analysis of 450 to 750 of the donors, most TCR beta V segments appeared in productive rearrangements about 87% or about 30% of the time, broadly matching IMGT annotations. In a later genetic analysis, fewer N-insertions in productive TCRs were reported among donors in an Asian-associated ancestry cluster than the approximately 630-donor mean.

The library relied on the immunoSEQ multiplex PCR assay. The multiplex PCR relied on a mix of 60 forward primers for TCR Vbeta segments and 13 reverse primers for TCR Jbeta segments. The CDR3 region of rearranged TCR beta genes was amplified from genomic DNA with a multiplex PCR assay. The amplified TCR beta libraries were sequenced on the Illumina HiSeq System as 87-base-pair reads. Concerning the study's data processing: In a later analysis, roughly 80 million unique TCR beta chains were counted across the 650 to 700 repertoires, and roughly 11 million of these chains were shared by at least two donors. To remove PCR and sequencing errors, raw reads were error-corrected and collapsed into unique sequences using a nearest-neighbor algorithm that merged closely related sequences. To assign V, D and J gene segments, CDR3 sequences were aligned to IMGT reference sequences. Each retained sequence needed at least a six-nucleotide match to both a V gene segment and a J gene segment. Rearrangements were called productive when the CDR3 lacked stop codons and stayed in frame with V and J; all others were non-productive. Following IMGT convention, CDR3 was defined as the stretch from the second conserved V-encoded cysteine to the conserved J-encoded phenylalanine. In an earlier analysis of around 570 of the donors, sequences lacking an unambiguous match to a single V gene segment were excluded. An earlier analysis of a few hundred of the donors called V segments functional above 56.7% productive rearrangements and segregating when the between-donor standard deviation exceeded 5%. To diagnose cytomegalovirus status from the catalog of TCR beta chain sequences, a statistical classification framework was built. A later analysis assigned V and J genes by comparing TCR nucleotide sequences with IMGT/GENE-DB human TR gene sequences. Using the TCRdist pipeline, a later analysis assigned CDR3 sequences along with most-parsimonious VDJ recombination scenarios. In a later analysis, every TCR beta chain was defined by the combination of its CDR3 amino acid sequence and its V-gene family, and reads without a unique V-gene family were dropped. In a later analysis, around 600 highly shared, low-generation-probability nucleotide sequences were removed to address suspected cross-contamination and a sequencing artifact. In a later analysis, a clonal expansion index for each public chain was calculated from normalized within-repertoire ranks of inferred template counts. In a later analysis, generation probabilities were computed with a VDJ recombination model fitted to out-of-frame rearrangements, and the resulting probabilities were checked against IGoR. In a later analysis, TCR-TCR, TCR-HLA and TCR-CMV co-occurrence was scored with hypergeometric tests, and a repertoire-size bias correction was applied to TCR pairs. In a later analysis, false discovery rates were estimated by permuting HLA or CMV assignments 20 times. In a later analysis, co-occurring TCRs were grouped using DBSCAN, with TCRdist sequence similarity added in when clustering inside HLA-allele-positive subsets. Repertoires with fewer than 30,000 or more than 120,000 public chains, plus five repertoires with anomalous nucleotide sharing, were excluded from co-occurrence clustering. Held by TCRdb, this immuneACCESS table contains in-frame sequences only and omits some clones. Under half of the omission traces to an unresolved V gene where checked; the cause of the rest is unknown. V and J calls and clone size follow that table, whereas D and trimming were derived from the DNA. A total of 150,000 to 200,000 clones appear in this sample, roughly three quarters of them only once. In total, the top ten clones hold about 4.3% of the sample.

CDR1 and CDR2 (SGHDT, YYEEEE) derive from the germline V gene. The germline V end is reduced by 3 bases and the J end by 11 bases; junction bases left unmatched: 8. The CDR3 measures 14 amino acids from cysteine to phenylalanine. The only DNA kept is the CDR3, 42 bases in frame from the first base. The cohort comprised 550 to 700 healthy bone marrow donors. At the time of sampling, every cohort member was nominally healthy, though immune exposures that went unrecorded were likely present. The donor was CMV seropositive and belonged to the group of 270 or so seropositive cohort members. Each donor provided a peripheral blood sample, and peripheral blood mononuclear cells were used for TCR beta sequencing. The Qiagen DNeasy Blood Extraction Kit was used to extract genomic DNA from the blood cell samples. Notes on this clone: The antigen this receptor binds is unknown. Base qualities are missing; no much larger clone stands one base away.

Source material: PBMCs. Recombination connected TRBV5-6 to TRBJ1-1, with 12 central nucleotides matching TRBD1. The sequence was collected from a man aged 18 to 29 in good health and CMV-seropositive. The DNA is as follows: TGTGCCAGCAGCTCAAGCGGGACAGGGGGCGTCGCTTTCTTT. This yields the protein CASSSSGTGGVAFF.